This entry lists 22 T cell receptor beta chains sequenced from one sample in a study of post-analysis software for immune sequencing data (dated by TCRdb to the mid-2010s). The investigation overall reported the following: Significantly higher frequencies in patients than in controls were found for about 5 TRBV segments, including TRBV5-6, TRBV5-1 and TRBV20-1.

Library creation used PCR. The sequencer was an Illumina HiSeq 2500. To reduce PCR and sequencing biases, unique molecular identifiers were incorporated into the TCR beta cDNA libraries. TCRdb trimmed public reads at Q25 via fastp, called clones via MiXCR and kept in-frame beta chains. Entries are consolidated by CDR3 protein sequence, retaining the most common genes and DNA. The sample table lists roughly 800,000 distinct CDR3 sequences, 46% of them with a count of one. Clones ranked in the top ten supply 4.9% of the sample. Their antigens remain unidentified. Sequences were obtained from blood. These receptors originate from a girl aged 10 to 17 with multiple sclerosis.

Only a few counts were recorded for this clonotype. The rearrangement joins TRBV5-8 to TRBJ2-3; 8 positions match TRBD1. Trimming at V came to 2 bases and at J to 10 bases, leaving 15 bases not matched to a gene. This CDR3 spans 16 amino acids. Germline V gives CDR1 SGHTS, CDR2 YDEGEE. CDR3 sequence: CASSFGQGPNPDAQYF. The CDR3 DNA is TGTGCCAGCAGCTTCGGACAGGGACCAAATCCCGATGCGCAGTATTTT.

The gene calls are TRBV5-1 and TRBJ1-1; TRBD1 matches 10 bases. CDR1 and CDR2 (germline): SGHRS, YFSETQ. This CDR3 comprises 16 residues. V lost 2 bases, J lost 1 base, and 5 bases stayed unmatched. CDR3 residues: CASSFPGTGENTEAFF. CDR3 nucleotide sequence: TGCGCCAGCAGCTTCCCCGGGACAGGGGAGAACACTGAAGCTTTCTTT.

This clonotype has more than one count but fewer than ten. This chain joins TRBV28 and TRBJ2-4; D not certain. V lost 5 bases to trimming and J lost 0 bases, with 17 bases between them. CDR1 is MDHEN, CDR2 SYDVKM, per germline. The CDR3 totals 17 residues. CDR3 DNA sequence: TGTGCCAGCAGTCGCCCCATTCCACCTCTAGCCAAAAACATTCAGTACTTC. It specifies CASSRPIPPLAKNIQYF.

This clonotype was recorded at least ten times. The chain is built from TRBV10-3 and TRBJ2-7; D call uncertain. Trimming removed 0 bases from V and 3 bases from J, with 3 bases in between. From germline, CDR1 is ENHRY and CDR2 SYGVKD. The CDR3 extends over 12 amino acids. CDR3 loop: CAISESLYEQYF. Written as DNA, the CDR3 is TGTGCCATCAGTGAGTCCCTCTACGAGCAGTACTTC.

CDR3 sequence (DNA): TGTGCCAGCAGTCGCGTCGGTTCGGCAGACTACACCTTC. This encodes CASSRVGSADYTF. The genes are TRBV12-3 or TRBV12-4 and TRBJ1-2, with D unresolved. V dropped 5 bases and J dropped 10 bases, with 17 bases sitting between them. The CDR3 contains 13 residues.

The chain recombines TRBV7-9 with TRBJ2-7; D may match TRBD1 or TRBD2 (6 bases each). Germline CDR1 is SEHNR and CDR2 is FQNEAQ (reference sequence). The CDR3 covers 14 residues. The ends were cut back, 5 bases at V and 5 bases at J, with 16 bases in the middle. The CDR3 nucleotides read TGTGCCAGCAGCCTCTTCGGGGGCGACGACGAGCAGTACTTC. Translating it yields CASSLFGGDDEQYF.

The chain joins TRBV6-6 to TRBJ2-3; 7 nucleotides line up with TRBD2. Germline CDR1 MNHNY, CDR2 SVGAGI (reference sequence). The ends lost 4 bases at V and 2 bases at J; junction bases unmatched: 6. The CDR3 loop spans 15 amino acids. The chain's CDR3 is CASSFRAGLTDTQYF. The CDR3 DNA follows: TGTGCCAGCAGTTTCAGAGCGGGGCTCACAGATACGCAGTATTTT.

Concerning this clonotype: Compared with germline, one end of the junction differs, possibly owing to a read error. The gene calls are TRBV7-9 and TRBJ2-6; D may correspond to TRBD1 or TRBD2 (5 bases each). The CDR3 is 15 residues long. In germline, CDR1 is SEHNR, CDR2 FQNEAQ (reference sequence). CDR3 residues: CASSLRGGGANVRTF. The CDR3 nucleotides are TGTGCCAGCAGCTTACGGGGTGGTGGGGCCAACGTCCGGACTTTC. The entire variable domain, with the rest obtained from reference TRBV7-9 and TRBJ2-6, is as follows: DTGVSQNPRHKITKRGQNVTFRCDPISEHNRLYWYRQTLGQGPEFLTYFQNEAQLEKSRLLSDRFSAERPKGSFSTLEIQRTEQGDSAMYLCASSLRGGGANVRTFGAGSRLTVL.

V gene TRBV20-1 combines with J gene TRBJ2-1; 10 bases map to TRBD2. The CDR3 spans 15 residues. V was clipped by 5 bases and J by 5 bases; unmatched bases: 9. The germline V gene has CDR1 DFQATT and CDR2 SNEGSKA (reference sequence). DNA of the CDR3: TGCAGTGCTTTCCTTAGCGGGAGGTCACACAATGAGCAGTTCTTC. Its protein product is CSAFLSGRSHNEQFF.

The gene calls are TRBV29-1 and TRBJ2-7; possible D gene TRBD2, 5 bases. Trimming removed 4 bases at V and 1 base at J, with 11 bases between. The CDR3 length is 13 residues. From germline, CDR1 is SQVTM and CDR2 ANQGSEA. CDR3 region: CSVVGEGSYEQYF. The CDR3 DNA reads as TGCAGCGTTGTCGGTGAGGGTTCCTACGAGCAGTACTTC.

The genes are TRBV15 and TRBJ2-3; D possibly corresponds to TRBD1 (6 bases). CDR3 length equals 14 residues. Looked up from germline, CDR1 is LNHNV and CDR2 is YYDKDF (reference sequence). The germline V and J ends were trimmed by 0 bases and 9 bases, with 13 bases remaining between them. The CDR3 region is CATSRDQGGGTQYF. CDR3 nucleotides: TGTGCCACCAGCAGAGATCAAGGGGGTGGGACGCAGTATTTT.

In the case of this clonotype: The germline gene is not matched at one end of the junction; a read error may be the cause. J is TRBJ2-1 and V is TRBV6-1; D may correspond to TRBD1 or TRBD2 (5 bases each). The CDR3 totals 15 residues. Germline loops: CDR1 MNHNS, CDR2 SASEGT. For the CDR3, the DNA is TGTTCCAGTAGCCGGGACCCCACGGGATGGAATGAGCAGTTCTTC. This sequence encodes CSSSRDPTGWNEQFF.

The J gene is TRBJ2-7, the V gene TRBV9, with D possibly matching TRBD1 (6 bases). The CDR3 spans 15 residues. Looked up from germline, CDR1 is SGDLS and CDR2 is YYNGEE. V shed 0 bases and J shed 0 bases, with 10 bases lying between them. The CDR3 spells CASSVEGVGSYEQYF. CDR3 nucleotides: TGTGCCAGCAGCGTAGAGGGGGTTGGCTCCTACGAGCAGTACTTC.

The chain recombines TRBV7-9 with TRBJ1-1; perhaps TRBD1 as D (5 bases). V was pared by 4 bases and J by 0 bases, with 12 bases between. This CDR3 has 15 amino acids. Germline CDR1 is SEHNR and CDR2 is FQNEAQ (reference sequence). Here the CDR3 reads CASSSGPLMNTEAFF. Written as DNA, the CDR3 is TGTGCCAGCAGCTCGGGACCGCTGATGAACACTGAAGCTTTCTTT.

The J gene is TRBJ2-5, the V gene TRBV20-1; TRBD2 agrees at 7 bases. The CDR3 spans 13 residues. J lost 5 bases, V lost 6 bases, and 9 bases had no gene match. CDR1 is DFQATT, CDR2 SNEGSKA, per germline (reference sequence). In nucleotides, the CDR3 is TGCAGTGCAAGCCGGGGGGTGCGGGAGACCCAGTACTTC. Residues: CSASRGVRETQYF.

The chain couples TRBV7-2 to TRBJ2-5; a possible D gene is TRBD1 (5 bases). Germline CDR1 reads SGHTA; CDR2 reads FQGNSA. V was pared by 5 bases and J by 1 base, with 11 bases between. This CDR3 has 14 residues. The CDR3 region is CASSPSTAQETQYF. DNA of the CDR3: TGTGCCAGCAGCCCGTCGACAGCCCAAGAGACCCAGTACTTC.

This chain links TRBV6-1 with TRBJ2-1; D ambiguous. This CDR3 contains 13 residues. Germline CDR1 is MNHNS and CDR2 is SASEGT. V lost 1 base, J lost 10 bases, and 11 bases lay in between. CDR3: CASSEVSVGEQFF. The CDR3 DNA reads TGTGCCAGCAGTGAAGTAAGTGTTGGCGAGCAGTTCTTC.

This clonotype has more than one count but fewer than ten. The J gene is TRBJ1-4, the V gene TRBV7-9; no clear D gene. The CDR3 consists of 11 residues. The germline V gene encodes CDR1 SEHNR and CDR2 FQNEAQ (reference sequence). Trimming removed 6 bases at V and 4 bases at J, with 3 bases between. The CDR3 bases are TGTGCCAGCAGTCGTAATGAAAAACTGTTTTTT. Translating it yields CASSRNEKLFF.

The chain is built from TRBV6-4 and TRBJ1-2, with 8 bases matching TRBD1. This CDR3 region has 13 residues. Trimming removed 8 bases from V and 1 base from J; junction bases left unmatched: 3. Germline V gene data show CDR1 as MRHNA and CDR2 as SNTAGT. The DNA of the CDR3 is TGTGCCAGCTCACAGGGGGTTAACTATGGCTACACCTTC. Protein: CASSQGVNYGYTF.

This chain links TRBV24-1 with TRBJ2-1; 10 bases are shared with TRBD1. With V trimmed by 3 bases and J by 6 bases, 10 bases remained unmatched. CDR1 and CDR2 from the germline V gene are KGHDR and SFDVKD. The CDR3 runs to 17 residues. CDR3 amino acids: CATSDAAGTGASNEQFF. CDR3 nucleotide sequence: TGTGCCACCAGTGATGCCGCCGGGACAGGGGCTAGCAATGAGCAGTTCTTC.

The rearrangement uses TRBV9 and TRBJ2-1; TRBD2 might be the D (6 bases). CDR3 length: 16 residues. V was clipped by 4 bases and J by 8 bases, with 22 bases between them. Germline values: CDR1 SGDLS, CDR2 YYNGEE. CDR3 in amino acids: CASSPRPGLAVHEQFF. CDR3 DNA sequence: TGTGCCAGCAGCCCCCGGCCGGGACTGGCAGTTCATGAGCAGTTCTTC.

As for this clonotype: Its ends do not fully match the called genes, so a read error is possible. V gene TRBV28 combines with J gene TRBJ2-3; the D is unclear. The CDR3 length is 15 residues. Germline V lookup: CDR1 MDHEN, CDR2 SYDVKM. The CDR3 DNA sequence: TGTGCCAGCAGTCCTCAGGTTCTCAGCACAAATACGCAGTATTTT. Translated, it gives CASSPQVLSTNTQYF.